The source of this T cell receptor (beta chain) is a study of radiation and T cells in renal cell carcinoma. Trimming shortened V by 4 bases and J by 5 bases, and 12 bases separated the two germline ends. CDR3 size: 14 residues. Per germline, CDR1 SGHDT and CDR2 YYEEEE. Sequencing was performed with immunoSEQ multiplex PCR; in TCRdb, only in-frame clones are kept and a portion is missing. Among 65,000 to 80,000 clones listed, 80% to 90% were seen once. Described time point: blood 2 weeks post-SBRT. Treatment denoted: 15 Gy SBRT to primary tumor, nephrectomy 4 weeks later. The genes are TRBV5-6 and TRBJ1-4, with a tentative D call TRBD1 (5 bases). The sample was blood, taken from a patient whose treatment included radiotherapy and nephrectomy. This receptor was identified in a woman in her 50s with renal cell carcinoma. The chain's CDR3 is CASSRDGMNEKLFF. CDR3 coding DNA: TGTGCCAGCAGCCGGGACGGAATGAATGAAAAACTGTTTTTT.